This record concerns one TCR beta chain sequence. V shed 5 bases, J shed 3 bases, and the junction held 6 bases outside the gene matches. Looked up from germline, CDR1 is DFQATT and CDR2 is SNEGSKA (reference sequence). The CDR3 length is 14 residues. TCRdb analysed the 5' RACE reads with MiXCR anew, one entry per CDR3 protein. This sample has fewer than 2,000 distinct CDR3 sequences, with roughly 23% found just once. This entry comes from a study of spatial heterogeneity in lung cancer. As to time point: sample taken at primary tumor resection. The chain recombines TRBV20-1 with TRBJ1-4; 7 bases are shared with TRBD1. Specimen: normal lung tissue next to the tumor, collected at surgery. This receptor was identified in a male donor with early-stage non-small cell lung cancer. CDR3 coding DNA: TGCAGTGCTGCCGACAGGGCCCCTAATGAAAAACTGTTTTTT. The encoded protein is CSAADRAPNEKLFF.